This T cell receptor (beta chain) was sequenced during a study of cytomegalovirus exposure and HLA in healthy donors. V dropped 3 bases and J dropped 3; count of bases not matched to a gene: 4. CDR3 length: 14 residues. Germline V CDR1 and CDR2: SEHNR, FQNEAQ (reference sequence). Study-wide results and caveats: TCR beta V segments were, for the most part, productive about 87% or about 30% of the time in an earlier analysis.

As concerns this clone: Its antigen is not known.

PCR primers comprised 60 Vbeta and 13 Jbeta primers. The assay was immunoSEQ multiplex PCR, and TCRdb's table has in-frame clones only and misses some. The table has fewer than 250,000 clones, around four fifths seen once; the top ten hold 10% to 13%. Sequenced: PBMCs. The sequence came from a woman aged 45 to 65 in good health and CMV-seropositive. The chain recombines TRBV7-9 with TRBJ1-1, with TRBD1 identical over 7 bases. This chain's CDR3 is CASSLRGPDTEAFF. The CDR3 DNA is TGTGCCAGCAGCTTGAGGGGGCCGGACACTGAAGCTTTCTTT.